This T cell receptor (beta chain) was identified during a study of human T cells and chemical hapten exposure. TCRdb ran MiXCR on the RACE reads and lists one entry per CDR3 protein. The data hold about 54,000 distinct CDR3 sequences, with 8.5% to 10% observed a single time. The time point: patch test 2, 6 weeks after DPC sensitization. Noted treatment: therapeutic diphenylcyclopropenone sensitization with weekly scalp DPC. The CDR3 sequence is 17 residues long. The germline V gene encodes CDR1 SGHTA and CDR2 FQGNSA. Trimming removed 1 base from V and 3 bases from J; junction bases left unmatched: 8. The chain carries TRBV7-2 and TRBJ2-5, with 10 positions matching TRBD2. The receptor was isolated from a woman aged 50 to 60 with alopecia areata. Some clones in this sample may be carry-over from other donors' samples. This sample comprised whole blood, obtained in connection with sensitization to the hapten diphenylcyclopropenone (DPC). The CDR3 DNA sequence: TGTGCCAGCAGCTTAGTAGCCAGCGGGGGGGCCGAAGAGACCCAGTACTTC. This gives the protein CASSLVASGGAEETQYF.